Listed here are 17 T cell receptor beta chains from one sample, sequenced in a study of CD4 T cells in relation to SARS-CoV-2 and coronaviruses. The unexposed donors gave CD4+ T cells in about 2010-2019, prior to COVID-19. CD4+ T cells were isolated from the cells after about ten days of culture. These TCRs' antigens remain unknown. The repertoire was sequenced with immunoSEQ multiplex PCR; TCRdb's copy has only in-frame clones and lacks some. The data contain some 16,000 clones, 65% to 85% of them seen just once; the ten biggest clones take up about 25%. The sample comprised CD4+ T cells from PBMCs, cultured in vitro. These receptors were obtained from a human donor in good health.

The CDR3 nucleotides read TGTGCTAGTGGTTTGATCCCTGACGGCCGGAGCTCCTACAATGAGCAGTTCTTC. Translation: CASGLIPDGRSSYNEQFF. The V and J genes are TRBV12-5 and TRBJ2-1; no clear D. This CDR3 has 18 amino acids. Germline lookup yields CDR1 LGHNT and CDR2 FRNRAP. Trimming stripped 2 bases from V and 0 bases from J, with 17 bases between.

The table lists this clone with a few counts. The chain recombines TRBV7-7 with TRBJ1-3; a possible D gene is TRBD1 (6 bases). CDR1 is SSHAT, CDR2 FNYEAQ, per germline (reference sequence). Trimming pared 4 bases from V and 2 bases from J, leaving 12 bases between. The CDR3 runs 15 residues. The CDR3 nucleotides are TGTGCCAGCAGCTCCGGGACAAACCCTGGAAACACCATATATTTT. Protein: CASSSGTNPGNTIYF.

This chain uses TRBV19 with TRBJ1-1; perhaps TRBD1 as D (5 bases). CDR1 LNHDA and CDR2 SQIVND come from the germline V gene (reference sequence). This CDR3 has 15 amino acids. V gave up 1 base and J gave up 1 base, with 10 bases separating them. CDR3 nucleotides: TGTGCCAGTAGTATAGTCCCAGGGAAGAACACTGAAGCTTTCTTT. Protein: CASSIVPGKNTEAFF.

This clone is large (0.1 to 1%) within its sample. The gene calls are TRBV5-5 and TRBJ2-7, with a tentative D call TRBD2 (5 bases). The CDR3 has 14 amino acids. Trimming shortened V by 2 bases and J by 0 bases, and 9 bases separated the two germline ends. Germline CDR1 is SGHKS and CDR2 is YYEKEE (reference sequence). Here the CDR3 reads CASSFAGNSYEQYF. The CDR3 nucleotides read TGTGCCAGCAGCTTCGCGGGCAACTCCTACGAGCAGTACTTC.

The genes are TRBV4-1 and TRBJ2-1; 7 bases fit TRBD1. Germline CDR1 MGHRA, CDR2 YSYEKL. The CDR3 has 16 amino acids. Trimming at V came to 1 base and at J to 2 bases, leaving 5 bases not matched to a gene. CDR3 region: CASSQVLGQTYNEQFF. In DNA form, the CDR3 reads TGCGCCAGCAGCCAAGTCTTGGGACAGACCTACAATGAGCAGTTCTTC.

The chain is built from TRBV28 and TRBJ1-5; possible D gene TRBD1, 5 bases. The CDR3 is made up of 14 amino acids. Trimming pared 6 bases from V and 6 bases from J, leaving 15 bases between. Germline V gives CDR1 MDHEN, CDR2 SYDVKM. CDR3 coding DNA: TGTGCCAGCAGATTGGGGGGTTTCGGTCAGCCCCAGCATTTT. As protein: CASRLGGFGQPQHF.

The rearrangement links TRBV7-9 to TRBJ2-5, with 8 bases fitting TRBD1. The J segment lost 3 bases and the V segment lost 2 bases, leaving 5 bases of the junction unmatched. The CDR3 spans 15 residues. Looked up from germline, CDR1 is SEHNR and CDR2 is FQNEAQ (reference sequence). Written as DNA, the CDR3 is TGTGCCAGCAGCTTATTGGGGACAGGAAAAGAGACCCAGTACTTC. Protein sequence: CASSLLGTGKETQYF.

J is TRBJ2-7 and V is TRBV27; D is uncertain. The V gene lost 5 bases and the J gene lost 3 bases, with 11 bases spanning the gap. This CDR3 contains 13 residues. CDR1 and CDR2 from the germline V gene are MNHEY and SMNVEV (reference sequence). CDR3 sequence: CASSVDTYYEQYF. The CDR3 DNA sequence: TGTGCCAGCAGTGTTGACACTTACTACGAGCAGTACTTC.

The chain is built from TRBV4-2 and TRBJ2-2; TRBD2 aligns across 14 bases. The V gene end was trimmed by 4 bases and the J gene end by 1 base; junction bases not matched to a gene: 8. Germline CDR1 and CDR2: LGHNA and YNFKEQ. The CDR3 contains 19 residues. CDR3 protein: CASSPISGLAGVNTGELFF. The CDR3 DNA is TGTGCCAGCAGCCCGATATCGGGACTAGCGGGAGTGAACACCGGGGAGCTGTTTTTT.

The V and J genes are TRBV6-6 and TRBJ2-1; 14 bases align to TRBD2. The germline gives CDR1 MNHNY, CDR2 SVGAGI (reference sequence). V was clipped by 4 bases and J by 11 bases; unmatched bases: 7. There are 15 residues in the CDR3. The CDR3 sequence is CASSSGLAGVGKQFF. The CDR3 DNA reads TGTGCCAGCAGTTCGGGACTAGCGGGAGTGGGGAAGCAGTTCTTC.

This clone appeared a few times. V usage is TRBV7-3 and J usage is TRBJ2-5, with a possible D match to TRBD1 (5 bases). From germline, CDR1 is SGHTA and CDR2 FQGTGA. The CDR3 has 14 residues. The V end lost 0 bases, the J end lost 2 bases, and 7 bases lay between the germline ends. The CDR3 DNA reads as TGTGCCAGCAGCTTAACGGGGCTTCAAGAGACCCAGTACTTC. Protein sequence: CASSLTGLQETQYF.

This rearrangement joins TRBV14 to TRBJ2-7; no clear D gene. Trimming stripped 4 bases from V and 5 bases from J, with 12 bases between. The germline CDR1 and CDR2 sequences are SGHDN and FVKESK. There are 13 residues in the CDR3. Written as DNA, the CDR3 is TGTGCCAGCAGCCCCTTCTTGGGCAACGAGCAGTACTTC. It encodes CASSPFLGNEQYF.

This chain joins TRBV3-1 (or the pseudogene TRBV3-2) and TRBJ2-2; 11 positions match TRBD2. Per germline, CDR1 LGHDT and CDR2 YNNKEL (reference sequence). V trimming: 7 bases; J trimming: 2 bases; junction bases outside the gene matches: 9. The CDR3 totals 17 residues. The CDR3 DNA follows: TGTGCCAGCACGATCCAAGGACTAGCGGGTAACACCGGGGAGCTGTTTTTT. Its translation: CASTIQGLAGNTGELFF.

V usage is TRBV11-1 and J usage is TRBJ1-1; D is perhaps TRBD1 (6 bases). V lost 1 base and J 1 base, leaving 10 bases between the germline ends. Per germline, CDR1 SGHAT and CDR2 FQDESV (reference sequence). This CDR3 comprises 15 residues. The CDR3 protein is CASSLDRGPNTEAFF. CDR3 DNA: TGTGCCAGCAGCTTAGACCGGGGGCCGAACACTGAAGCTTTCTTT.

The chain recombines TRBV10-2 with TRBJ2-3; D possibly corresponds to TRBD2 (5 bases). Germline V gives CDR1 WSHSY, CDR2 SAAADI. The CDR3 length is 14 residues. The V gene lost 7 bases and the J gene lost 6 bases, with 17 bases spanning the gap. CDR3 amino acids: CASTRAGVTDTQYF. The CDR3 nucleotides are TGCGCCAGCACCCGGGCCGGGGTTACCGATACGCAGTATTTT.

The chain carries TRBV5-1 and TRBJ2-2; possibly TRBD1 for D (6 bases). V gave up 5 bases and J gave up 3 bases, with 17 bases separating them. The CDR3 loop spans 16 amino acids. The germline gives CDR1 SGHRS, CDR2 YFSETQ. The CDR3: CASRPAGVPYTGELFF. The CDR3, as DNA: TGCGCCAGCAGGCCAGCAGGGGTCCCCTACACCGGGGAGCTGTTTTTT.

This clone showed up just a few times. The chain joins TRBV5-5 to TRBJ2-3; D is unresolved. The CDR3 extends over 11 amino acids. V was clipped by 1 base and J by 6 bases, with 3 bases between them. CDR1 is SGHKS and CDR2 is YYEKEE in the germline V gene (reference sequence). The CDR3 region is CASSLTDTQYF. CDR3 sequence (DNA): TGTGCCAGCAGCTTGACGGATACGCAGTATTTT.